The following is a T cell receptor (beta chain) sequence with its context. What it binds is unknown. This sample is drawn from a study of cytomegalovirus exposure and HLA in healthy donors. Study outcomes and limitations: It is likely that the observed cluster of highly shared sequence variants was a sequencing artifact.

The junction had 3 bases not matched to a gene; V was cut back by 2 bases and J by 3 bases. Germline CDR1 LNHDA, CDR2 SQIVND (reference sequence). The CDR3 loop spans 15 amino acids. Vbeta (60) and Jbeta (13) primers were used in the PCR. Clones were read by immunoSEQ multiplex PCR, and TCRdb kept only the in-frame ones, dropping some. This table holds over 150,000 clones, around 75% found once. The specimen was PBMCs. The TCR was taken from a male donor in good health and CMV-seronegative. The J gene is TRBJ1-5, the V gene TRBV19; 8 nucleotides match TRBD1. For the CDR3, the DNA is TGTGCCAGTAGTATACTGACAGGGGACAATCAGCCCCAGCATTTT. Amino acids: CASSILTGDNQPQHF.